This record covers a single TCR beta chain. This clone came up many times. No cognate antigen has been identified for it. It has no much larger one-base neighbor in the sample; base qualities were not kept. Peripheral blood samples were provided by related bone marrow donors on the day of marrow donation. Peripheral blood and bone marrow mononuclear cells were isolated by Ficoll-Hypaque density centrifugation and were cryopreserved. This sample stems from a study of T cells after posttransplantation cyclophosphamide (dated by TCRdb to 2015 to 2016). With respect to the entire study: Using TRB sequencing, the study followed how the T cell repertoire reconstituted after myeloablative bone marrow transplantation in which posttransplantation cyclophosphamide served as GVHD prophylaxis. Antigen receptor sequencing was done on samples from roughly 38 PTCy-treated patients and from approximately 17 related bone marrow donors of those patients. TRB sequencing was performed on blood from all 35 or so PTCy patients with 1-year posttransplant specimens. In 3 patients, TRB sequencing was also performed on up to 3 more blood samples taken 2 to 5.2 years after transplant, and in several patients, pretransplant blood was also TRB-sequenced. Because TRA and TRB clonality correlated tightly in roughly nine samples, later TCR analyses were limited to TRB. Public TRB sequences were compared against a database of over 3,000 sequences linked to responses to pathogens, tumor antigens, self-antigens and alloantigens. What the research found in general, with its limitations: The TRB repertoires of T cells infiltrating skin or GI tract showed only limited overlap with the TRB repertoires of T cells in blood. Donor-recipient similarity was low at 1-2 months but increased during the first year, and donor CD8+ memory clones often dominated later blood repertoires. Across 45 patients, recipient CMV seropositivity and CMV reactivation were highly associated with TRB clonality; PTCy diversity was similar to CNI/methotrexate controls.

Spanning cysteine to phenylalanine, the CDR3 consists of 13 amino acids. Only the CDR3 DNA stays, 39 bases, in frame from base 1. Trimming removed 8 bases from V and 2 bases from J, leaving 11 bases between the germline ends. The germline V gene yields MNHEY for CDR1 and SVGAGI for CDR2. TRB sequencing was run on genomic DNA with either the immunoSEQ assay at survey resolution or the hsTCRB kit. Per the authors' processing: The immunoSEQ software handled the initial read processing, while the LymphoSeq R package was used for the repertoire analyses. Clonality was computed as 1 minus normalized Shannon entropy; Gini coefficient was also calculated for each TRB dataset. Phenotypes of unsorted samples were inferred by mapping TRB sequences from sorted subsets of the recipient or donor onto the same recipient's unsorted samples. TCRdb took over this immuneACCESS table, retaining in-frame rearrangements with V and J assigned. Such tables are incomplete; in checked studies, under half of the missing clones stem from an unresolved V gene, and the remainder is unexplained. V and J calls and clone size are those listed in that table; D and trimming were worked out from the DNA. The table puts tens of thousands of clones in this sample, none counted just once. In total, the top ten clones hold about 2.9% of the sample.

Input material: PBMCs. This clonotype originated in a woman aged 55-70 years in good health, CMV-negative, and a related stem cell transplant donor. The chain was built from TRBV6-5 and TRBJ2-3, with a weak D call of TRBD2 (5 bases match). The DNA sequence is TGTGCCAGCGGACGGACTTTCACAGATACGCAGTATTTT. Translated, this is CASGRTFTDTQYF.